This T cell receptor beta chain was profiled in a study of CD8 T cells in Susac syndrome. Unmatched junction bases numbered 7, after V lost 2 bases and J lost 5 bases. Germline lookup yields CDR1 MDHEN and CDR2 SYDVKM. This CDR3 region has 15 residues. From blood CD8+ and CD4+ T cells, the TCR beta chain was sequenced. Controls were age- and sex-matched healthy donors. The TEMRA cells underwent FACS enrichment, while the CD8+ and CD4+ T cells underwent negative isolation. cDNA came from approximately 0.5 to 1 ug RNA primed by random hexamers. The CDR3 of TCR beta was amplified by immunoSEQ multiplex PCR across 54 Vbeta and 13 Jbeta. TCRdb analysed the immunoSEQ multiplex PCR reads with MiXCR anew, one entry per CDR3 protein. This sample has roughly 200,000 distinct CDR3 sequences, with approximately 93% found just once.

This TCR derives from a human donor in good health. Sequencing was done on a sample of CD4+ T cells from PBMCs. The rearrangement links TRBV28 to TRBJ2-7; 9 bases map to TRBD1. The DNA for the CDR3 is TGTGCCAGCAGTTTACCCGGGACAGGGAGCCACGAGCAGTACTTC. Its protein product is CASSLPGTGSHEQYF.